Shown below are 3 T cell receptor beta chains from a single sample sequenced in a study of T cell responses to AZD1222 COVID-19 vaccine. Repertoires were generated with immunoSEQ multiplex PCR, while TCRdb's copy carries only in-frame clones and drops some. The sample records roughly 140,000 clones, 88% being singletons. The source material was peripheral blood, sampled after recovery from COVID-19. These receptors originate from an adult who had recovered from COVID-19.

The chain uses TRBV15 and TRBJ1-5; 10 bases map to TRBD1. Germline CDR1 reads LNHNV; CDR2 reads YYDKDF (reference sequence). V was pared by 1 base and J by 6 bases, with 6 bases of the junction left unmatched. The CDR3 loop spans 16 amino acids. In DNA form, the CDR3 reads TGTGCCACCAGCAGAGGGACAGGGGGTAGTGGTCAGCCCCAGCATTTT. As protein: CATSRGTGGSGQPQHF.

The V call is TRBV5-1, the J call TRBJ1-1; possible D gene TRBD1, 5 bases. The CDR3 totals 15 residues. Per the germline V gene, CDR1 is SGHRS and CDR2 is YFSETQ. Trimming left V 4 bases short and J 1 base short, with 14 bases between. CDR3 coding DNA: TGCGCCAGCAGCAATATTGACAGAGGGAACACTGAAGCTTTCTTT. Translation: CASSNIDRGNTEAFF. Full variable domain (outside the CDR3, taken from reference TRBV5-1 and TRBJ1-1): KAGVTQTPRYLIKTRGQQVTLSCSPISGHRSVSWYQQTPGQGLQFLFEYFSETQRNKGNFPGRFSGRQFSNSRSEMNVSTLELGDSALYLCASSNIDRGNTEAFFGQGTRLTVV.

This clone was seen a single time. The chain has TRBV6-5 and TRBJ2-7; 10 bases line up with TRBD1. Germline CDR1 is MNHEY and CDR2 is SVGAGI. Trimming cost V 4 bases and J 2 bases; bases outside gene matches: 5. The CDR3 runs to 15 residues. The CDR3 nucleotides are TGTGCCAGCAGTTCCAGACAGGGGGCGACCTACGAGCAGTACTTC. Its translation is CASSSRQGATYEQYF.